These 3 T cell receptor beta chains share one sample of origin, sequenced in a study of shared clonotypes between healthy human individuals. TCRdb's table, derived via immunoSEQ multiplex PCR, lists solely in-frame clones and lacks some. The sample has about 1.5 million clones, approximately 98% seen once. Sequenced material: naive CD4+ T cells sorted from blood. Subset given: CD45RA+ positively selected. The receptors shown here come from a young man in good health.

The chain is built from TRBV5-6 and TRBJ2-1; 8 bases map to TRBD2. Germline V gene sequence: CDR1 SGHDT, CDR2 YYEEEE. This CDR3 has 17 residues. Losses at the gene ends were 0 bases for V and 7 bases for J; bases not matched to a gene: 12. The DNA of the CDR3 is TGTGCCAGCAGCTTGGTGGTGGGAGCGGGAGTTCGAAATGAGCAGTTCTTC. Translation gives CASSLVVGAGVRNEQFF.

V is TRBV5-1 and J is TRBJ2-7; D possibly uses TRBD1 or TRBD2 (8 bases each). Trimming took 0 bases from V and 1 from J, leaving 20 bases between them. This CDR3 is built from 18 residues. The germline gives CDR1 SGHRS, CDR2 YFSETQ. The CDR3 protein is CASSLDRGLERESYEQYF. The CDR3 DNA reads as TGCGCCAGCAGCTTGGACAGGGGGTTGGAGCGGGAGTCCTACGAGCAGTACTTC.

This sequence joins TRBV6-5 and TRBJ2-1, with TRBD1 matching 8 bases. Germline trimming cut 6 bases from V and 9 bases from J; bases unmatched to any gene: 10. The CDR3 is 14 residues long. The germline V gene has CDR1 MNHEY and CDR2 SVGAGI. The CDR3 bases are TGTGCCAGCAGATTGGACAGGGTTAGGATTGAGCAGTTCTTC. Translation: CASRLDRVRIEQFF.